This T cell receptor (beta chain) was documented in a study of blood T cell repertoires in COVID-19. Study details: Whether acute or convalescent, the COVID-19 samples came from the United States, Italy and Spain. Sample material is recorded as cDNA or gDNA derived from T cells, B-cell-depleted T cells, or PBMCs.

Original methodology: Amplification of reference gene primers provided the estimated nucleated cell counts. The data were produced by immunoSEQ multiplex PCR, yet TCRdb's version contains in-frame clones alone and is incomplete. D and trimming come from the DNA, and the V and J calls and clone size come from that table. The sample carries about 170,000 clones, about 85% recorded once. Germline loops: CDR1 LGHNA, CDR2 YNFKEQ. The trim removed 5 bases at V and 4 bases at J, leaving 12 bases unmatched. The CDR3 is 16 residues long. The sequencing input was peripheral blood. The clonotype comes from a woman aged 80 or over in a cohort sampled during active or convalescent COVID-19. This chain joins TRBV4-2 and TRBJ2-3; 7 nucleotides line up with TRBD1. The CDR3 DNA sequence: TGTGCCAGCAGCGTCACATCCGGGACAGTCTCAGATACGCAGTATTTT. Protein product: CASSVTSGTVSDTQYF.